Each of the 8 T cell receptor beta chains below was sequenced from the same sample in a study of blood T cell repertoires in COVID-19. Measured with immunoSEQ multiplex PCR; TCRdb has only the in-frame clones, and not every one. There are approximately 220,000 clones in the sample; about four fifths occur only once, and 2.5% lies in the top ten. The specimen sequenced was peripheral blood. These TCRs come from a woman aged 40-49 years with active or convalescent COVID-19.

This chain uses TRBV5-6 with TRBJ1-3, with D possibly TRBD1 on 6 matching bases. The CDR3 covers 14 residues. The germline gives CDR1 SGHDT, CDR2 YYEEEE. Trimming took 5 bases from V and 1 from J, leaving 10 bases between them. The CDR3 reads CASRGQGSGNTIYF. Here the CDR3 DNA reads TGTGCCAGCAGGGGGCAGGGGTCTGGAAACACCATATATTTT.

The rearrangement joins TRBV5-1 to TRBJ2-3, with a possible D match to TRBD2 (5 bases). V lost 0 bases to trimming and J lost 3 bases, with 17 bases between them. Germline CDR1 SGHRS, CDR2 YFSETQ. The CDR3 sequence is 17 residues long. The CDR3 region has the DNA TGCGCCAGCAGCTTGGCCGGGCTAGCAGGAAAAACAGATACGCAGTATTTT. This sequence encodes CASSLAGLAGKTDTQYF.

V and J are TRBV5-1 and TRBJ2-7; D uncertain. Germline values: CDR1 SGHRS, CDR2 YFSETQ. The CDR3 spans 14 residues. V lost 4 bases and J lost 3, with 14 bases in between. As DNA, the CDR3 is TGCGCCAGCAGCCAGGCCCCACAGAGCTACGAGCAGTACTTC. As protein: CASSQAPQSYEQYF.

The chain is built from TRBV7-9 and TRBJ2-5; 8 bases fit TRBD2. The trim removed 5 bases at V and 4 bases at J, leaving 9 bases unmatched. The CDR3 extends over 15 amino acids. Germline assignment: CDR1 SEHNR and CDR2 FQNEAQ (reference sequence). CDR3 sequence: CASSLDGGDSETQYF. The CDR3 nucleotides are TGTGCCAGCAGCCTAGACGGGGGGGATTCAGAGACCCAGTACTTC.

J is TRBJ1-1 and V is TRBV7-8, with D perhaps matching TRBD1 (6 bases). The CDR3 is 14 amino acids. V was pared by 5 bases and J by 3 bases, with 13 bases between. Germline-derived CDR1 and CDR2 are SGHVS and FQNEAQ. The CDR3 region has the DNA TGTGCCAGCAGCGTAAGGGGGGGTTACACTGAAGCTTTCTTT. Translated, it gives CASSVRGGYTEAFF.

V gene TRBV30 combines with J gene TRBJ1-5; 8 bases align to TRBD1. Germline assignment: CDR1 GTSNPN and CDR2 SVGIG (reference sequence). The trim removed 0 bases at V and 4 bases at J, leaving 5 bases unmatched. The CDR3 has 15 residues. The CDR3 DNA follows: TGTGCCTGGAGTGTCAGGGGGCGTGGTAATCAGCCCCAGCATTTT. It encodes CAWSVRGRGNQPQHF.

This clone was found many times. V and J are TRBV9 and TRBJ1-4; D remains unclear. The V gene lost 0 bases and the J gene lost 7 bases, with 4 bases spanning the gap. The germline V gene has CDR1 SGDLS and CDR2 YYNGEE. This CDR3 contains 12 residues. CDR3 DNA sequence: TGTGCCAGCAGCGTAGGGAGTGAAAAACTGTTTTTT. Amino acids: CASSVGSEKLFF.

The chain combines TRBV7-7 with TRBJ1-2; 7 bases align to TRBD1. The germline CDR1 and CDR2 sequences are SSHAT and FNYEAQ (reference sequence). This CDR3 is built from 11 residues. CDR3 sequence reads: CAIRGWYGYTF. Written as DNA, the CDR3 is TGTGCTATCAGGGGGTGGTATGGCTACACCTTC.